This TCR beta chain originates from a study of blood T cell repertoires in COVID-19. At the level of the study: COVID-19 samples from acute and convalescent phases originated in the United States, Italy and Spain.

The V and J ends lost 9 bases and 5 bases, in that order; junction bases with no gene match: 6. Germline V gene data show CDR1 as MNHEY and CDR2 as SVGAGI. The CDR3 totals 13 residues. Participants were aged roughly 18 to 90 years, lived in over 20 US areas, and enrolled virtually. In the source study's methods: Estimation of nucleated cell counts was performed using reference gene primer amplification. TCRdb keeps only in-frame clones here, not all; method: immunoSEQ multiplex PCR. The V and J calls and clone size were taken over from that table, and D and trimming were inferred from the DNA. The sample includes hundreds of thousands of clones, roughly 89% of them seen just once.

The sequence was collected from a woman younger than 35 with acute COVID-19. The sequenced sample was PBMCs or T cells enriched from blood (not recorded which). V usage is TRBV6-5 and J usage is TRBJ1-3, with 8 positions matching TRBD1. CDR3 in DNA: TGTGCCAGTTCGGACAGGGAACGAAACACCATATATTTT. This encodes CASSDRERNTIYF.